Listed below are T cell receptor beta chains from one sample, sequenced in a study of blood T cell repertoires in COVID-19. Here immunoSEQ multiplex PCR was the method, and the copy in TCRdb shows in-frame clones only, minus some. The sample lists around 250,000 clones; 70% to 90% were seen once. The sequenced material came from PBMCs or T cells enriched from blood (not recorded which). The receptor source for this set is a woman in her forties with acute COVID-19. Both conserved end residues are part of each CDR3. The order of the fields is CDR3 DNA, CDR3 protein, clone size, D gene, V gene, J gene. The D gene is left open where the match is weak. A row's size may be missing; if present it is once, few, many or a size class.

TGCAGCGTTGAGGGACAGCAGCCCTATGGCTACACCTTC,CSVEGQQPYGYTF,-,TRBD1,TRBV29-1,TRBJ1-2
TGTGCCAGCAGTGGACCTTGGGACATTGGCAACACTGAAGCTTTCTTT,CASSGPWDIGNTEAFF,-,-,TRBV25-1,TRBJ1-1
TGTGCCAGCAGCGAACAGGGTCCTTCGAACACTGAAGCTTTCTTT,CASSEQGPSNTEAFF,-,-,TRBV7-9,TRBJ1-1
TGTGCCAGCAGCACCCGGACAACTTCAACTAATGAAAAACTGTTTTTT,CASSTRTTSTNEKLFF,-,-,TRBV7-9,TRBJ1-4
TGTGCCAGTAGTACAGCGGGTACACCCCTCCACTTT,CASSTAGTPLHF,few,-,TRBV19,TRBJ1-6
TGTGCCACCAGCACTCGGTTAAGGACAGCGACGGAAAAACTGTTTTTT,CATSTRLRTATEKLFF,-,-,TRBV15,TRBJ1-4
TGTGCCAGCAGTGCCCCACCAGCCGGGACAGGGACCTACGAGCAGTACTTC,CASSAPPAGTGTYEQYF,-,TRBD1,TRBV2,TRBJ2-7
TGCGCCAGCAGCTTGGTCCGGGGAGGAGCCTACAATGAGCAGTTCTTC,CASSLVRGGAYNEQFF,-,-,TRBV5-1,TRBJ2-1
TGTGCCAGCAGAGGACAGGGGGCCGTTGGCTACACCTTC,CASRGQGAVGYTF,once,TRBD1,TRBV12-3/TRBV12-4,TRBJ1-2
TGTGCCAGCAGCCAACCTTCGGGACTAGCGGGAGCCACCGGGGAGCTGTTTTTT,CASSQPSGLAGATGELFF,-,TRBD2,TRBV3-1/TRBV3-2,TRBJ2-2
TGTGCCAGCAGTGAACGACAGGGACAAGGCTACACCTTC,CASSERQGQGYTF,-,TRBD1,TRBV6-1,TRBJ1-2
TGTGCCAGCAGCTACGGGGGGCGAGAGACCCAGTACTTC,CASSYGGRETQYF,-,-,TRBV13,TRBJ2-5
TGTGCCAGCAGCCTCCGGACAGGCCGTGAAGCTTTCTTT,CASSLRTGREAFF,-,TRBD1,TRBV27,TRBJ1-1
TGTGCCAGCCACCCCTTTCTGATGGGGACTAGGATATTCCAGGAGACCCAGTACTTC,CASHPFLMGTRIFQETQYF,-,TRBD2,TRBV5-4,TRBJ2-5
TGTGCCAGCAGCCCCGGCCTAGTTAAGGGCTACACCTTC,CASSPGLVKGYTF,-,-,TRBV27,TRBJ1-2
TGCGCCAGCGCGTACGGGACTCAATACACCGGGGAGCTGTTTTTT,CASAYGTQYTGELFF,-,-,TRBV5-1,TRBJ2-2
TGCGCCAGCAGCTTGGTCCCAGGGTGGGAGGGTTCACCCCTCCACTTT,CASSLVPGWEGSPLHF,-,-,TRBV5-1,TRBJ1-6
TGCAGTGCTAGTATAGGGACATTTGGGCCCCAGCATTTT,CSASIGTFGPQHF,-,-,TRBV20-1,TRBJ1-5
TGTGCCAGCTCGCAGGGTATGAACACTGAAGCTTTCTTT,CASSQGMNTEAFF,few,-,TRBV18,TRBJ1-1
TGTGCCACCAGCAGAGAGGGCGGGAGGAAAAACAATGAGCAGTTCTTC,CATSREGGRKNNEQFF,once,TRBD2,TRBV15,TRBJ2-1
TGCGCCAGCAGCTTATCACCTGGCCACCTTTTGGATACGCAGTATTTT,CASSLSPGHLLDTQYF,-,-,TRBV5-1,TRBJ2-3
TGTGCCAGCAGCCTTGGTACAGGGACAAATCTCAACTATGGCTACACCTTC,CASSLGTGTNLNYGYTF,-,-,TRBV3-1/TRBV3-2,TRBJ1-2
TGTGCTAGTGGTTTGGTACAGGGGAACACTGAAGCTTTCTTT,CASGLVQGNTEAFF,few,-,TRBV12-5,TRBJ1-1
TGTGCCAGCAGTGAAGTTGGCGGGTTCTCCTACGAGCAGTACTTC,CASSEVGGFSYEQYF,-,-,TRBV6-1,TRBJ2-7
TGTGCCAGCAGTTCCATGAACACTGAAGCTTTCTTT,CASSSMNTEAFF,-,-,TRBV27,TRBJ1-1
TGTGCCAGCAGCTCCCAAGCGGGAGCCGGGGAGACCCAGTACTTC,CASSSQAGAGETQYF,-,TRBD2,TRBV28,TRBJ2-5
TGCGCCAGCAGGCAAAGACAGGGGGTTAATGAGCAGTTCTTC,CASRQRQGVNEQFF,-,TRBD1,TRBV5-1,TRBJ2-1
TGTGCCAGCAGCCTAAACGGACAGAATCAGCCCCAGCATTTT,CASSLNGQNQPQHF,once,-,TRBV11-2,TRBJ1-5
TGTGCCAGTGTTGGAATAGGGGGGGCTAATGAAAAACTGTTTTTT,CASVGIGGANEKLFF,-,-,TRBV19,TRBJ1-4
TGCGCCAGCAGCCCGGACACCTCGAACACTGAAGCTTTCTTT,CASSPDTSNTEAFF,-,-,TRBV5-1,TRBJ1-1
TGTGCCAGTAGTATAGACGGGGCAGGGGGCACTGAAGCTTTCTTT,CASSIDGAGGTEAFF,-,TRBD1,TRBV19,TRBJ1-1
TGTGCCACCAGTGACAGGGTGGCAGGAAACCAGCCCCAGCATTTT,CATSDRVAGNQPQHF,-,-,TRBV24-1,TRBJ1-5
TGTGCCAGCACTCCTACAGGGGGCTATGGCTACACCTTC,CASTPTGGYGYTF,-,TRBD1,TRBV12-3/TRBV12-4,TRBJ1-2
TGTGCCAGCTCCCAGAAGGGGACAGGGGCGGTCAATGAGCAGTTCTTC,CASSQKGTGAVNEQFF,-,TRBD1,TRBV18,TRBJ2-1
TGTGCCAGCAGCCCCTACTCAGATACGCAGTATTTT,CASSPYSDTQYF,-,-,TRBV7-8,TRBJ2-3
TGTGCCAGCAGCCTTAGTCTTAACACTGAAGCTTTCTTT,CASSLSLNTEAFF,-,-,TRBV12-3/TRBV12-4,TRBJ1-1
TGTGCCAGCAGTGAGCCCCGCGGGAGTGGAAACACCATATATTTT,CASSEPRGSGNTIYF,-,-,TRBV6-1,TRBJ1-3
TGTGCCAGCAGTTATCGACAGGGGCCCCAGCATTTT,CASSYRQGPQHF,-,TRBD1,TRBV6-6,TRBJ1-5
TGTGCCAGCAGCGAACTAGCGGGAGTTGAGACCCAGTACTTC,CASSELAGVETQYF,-,TRBD2,TRBV7-9,TRBJ2-5
TGCGCCAGCAGCTTGGGAAGCCCCTACAATGAGCAGTTCTTC,CASSLGSPYNEQFF,few,-,TRBV5-1,TRBJ2-1
TGTGCCAGCAGCTTCCTTCCGGACAGGCTAACAAGGGGGGCCCTCCACTTT,CASSFLPDRLTRGALHF,-,TRBD1,TRBV7-2,TRBJ1-6
TGTGCCAGCAGACTTAGACTAGCGGGAGGCAAGCAGTTCTTC,CASRLRLAGGKQFF,-,TRBD2,TRBV6-5,TRBJ2-1
TGTGCCAGCAGCCAAGAGGACTGGGACTGGAGGCCGGACACCATATATTTT,CASSQEDWDWRPDTIYF,-,-,TRBV3-1/TRBV3-2,TRBJ1-3
TGTGCCAGTAGTACGCTCCCCGGGACAGGGGGCCTCGAGCAGTACTTC,CASSTLPGTGGLEQYF,-,TRBD1,TRBV19,TRBJ2-7
TGCACCAGCAGCCCGGACAGGGGGCGTTCCTTTTGGGACACTGAAGCTTTCTTT,CTSSPDRGRSFWDTEAFF,-,-,TRBV1,TRBJ1-1
TGTGCCAGTAACCCCAATAAATCGTGGACAGGGGCCCTCTATGGCTACACCTTC,CASNPNKSWTGALYGYTF,-,TRBD1,TRBV19,TRBJ1-2
TGTGCCAGCTCACCAAGGACAGGGGCGGATGGCTACACCTTC,CASSPRTGADGYTF,-,TRBD1,TRBV18,TRBJ1-2